This entry describes one T cell receptor beta chain. Its antigen target is currently unknown. From each donor, a roughly 2.5 ml peripheral blood sample was drawn into PAXgene tubes and stored at -80 degrees C. Total RNA was isolated from whole blood with the PAXgene blood miRNA kit on an automated QIAcube, without T cell sorting. Peripheral blood from monozygotic twin pairs, either concordant or discordant for inflammatory bowel disease, underwent deep TCRalpha and TCRbeta repertoire profiling that used unique molecular barcoding. Smoking habits were recorded for all twin pairs, and individuals were classified as current, former or never smokers. The entry originates in a study of monozygotic twins with inflammatory bowel disease (dated by TCRdb to about 2019). About the full investigation: The complete study included about 30 monozygotic twin pairs: 19 IBD-discordant Danish pairs and nine German pairs, of which four were IBD-concordant and five were IBD-discordant. Each individual had, on average, about 151 000 unique TCRalpha sequences and 181 000 unique TCRbeta sequences available for analysis. Within discordant pairs, disease-associated traits were sought mainly by comparing IBD patients with their genetically identical healthy co-twins. What the research found in general, with its limitations: The analysis was unable to tell apart different T cell subtypes. Measured by the inverse Simpson index, TCRbeta repertoire diversity was lower in IBD patients than in their healthy co-twins. The results gave no support for a single strong signal or clonotype linked to IBD. Repertoire similarity did not differ between concordant and discordant twins, possibly due to limited statistical power. Differing immunosuppressive treatments among patients may have added background noise and inter-individual variability to the repertoires. Compared with healthy twins, IBD patients shared fewer clonotypes with other individuals, and the difference was most pronounced in patients with signs of disease activity.

CDR1 and CDR2 were assigned from the germline V gene as LGHNA and YNFKEQ. Counted from cysteine to phenylalanine, this CDR3 has 14 amino acids. Only the protein sequence is given. Receptors were amplified or captured by 5' RACE. Preparation of each TCR library used approximately 3,700 ng of total RNA. For each sample, cDNA synthesis was carried out in eight separate reactions using SMARTScribe reverse transcriptase. During cDNA synthesis, template switching was used to introduce unique molecular identifiers that contained a 6-nucleotide sample barcode. TCRalpha and TCRbeta cDNA was amplified by two nested PCRs of approximately 16 and 10 cycles, with bead purification after each PCR. Before amplification, the cDNA was treated with uracil DNA-glycosylase and purified using the QIAquick PCR purification kit. In the second PCR, Illumina TruSeq-compatible adapters and sample-specific barcodes were added. TapeStation and Qubit were used to check library quality and concentration, and approximately 5.5 ng of each library went into the pool. Sequencing of the pooled libraries was done on an Illumina HiSeq2500 single-index Rapid Run using custom sequencing primers and 2 x 100 bp reads. Per the original workflow: UMI-based consensus assembly with MiGEC version 1.2.6 was used to correct PCR and sequencing errors. MiXCR version 2.1.1 was used to carry out V(D)J alignment, clonotype assembly and CDR3 extraction. Gene usage, clonotype sharing and MAIT/NKT TCR abundance were normalised by analysing the top 1000, 10 000 and 20 000 clonotypes per sample. Diversity was computed as the inverse Simpson index with the vegan R package after downsampling to 27 000 UMIs. Paired Mann-Whitney U tests were applied to discordant twin pairs, and Benjamini-Hochberg correction was used for multiple testing. TCRdb reprocessed the public reads and reports one entry per CDR3 protein sequence, without DNA. What appears here as the V and J calls and clone size reflects TCRdb's work, not the paper's. The sample table records about 380,000 distinct CDR3 sequences. Just over 2.5% of the sample is taken by the ten largest.

Sequencing used blood. The receptor was derived from a human donor with ulcerative colitis or Crohn's disease, or a healthy co-twin of an affected twin (not recorded which). The sequence links TRBV4-2 to TRBJ1-1; checking the TCRdb D call of TRBD1 is not possible without DNA. This receptor carries the CDR3 CASSQGGGVAEAFF.